One TCR beta chain is described in this entry. Its antigen is still unknown. TCRdb re-derived calls from the 5' RACE reads in MiXCR, one entry per CDR3 protein. The data contain roughly 260,000 distinct CDR3 sequences, roughly 7.5% of them seen just once; the ten biggest clones take up around 5%. Every one of the donors was a healthy Caucasian. The CDR3 sequence is 14 residues long. V dropped 2 bases and J dropped 8 bases, with 13 bases sitting between them. Germline V gives CDR1 ENHRY, CDR2 SYGVKD. This record comes from a study of identical twins. Study results and caveats: The study found that models underestimated out-of-frame TCR alpha sharing in monozygotic twins.

A further study also used this sample, focusing on yellow fever vaccine responses in identical twins.

Sample: CD8+ T cells sorted from blood. The TCR sequence derives from a woman aged 18 to 35 in good health. V is TRBV10-3 and J is TRBJ2-1; TRBD2 is a possible D gene (5 bases). DNA for the CDR3: TGTGCCATCAGTGAGCCAGGTTCAGCGGATGAGCAGTTCTTC. Translating it yields CAISEPGSADEQFF.